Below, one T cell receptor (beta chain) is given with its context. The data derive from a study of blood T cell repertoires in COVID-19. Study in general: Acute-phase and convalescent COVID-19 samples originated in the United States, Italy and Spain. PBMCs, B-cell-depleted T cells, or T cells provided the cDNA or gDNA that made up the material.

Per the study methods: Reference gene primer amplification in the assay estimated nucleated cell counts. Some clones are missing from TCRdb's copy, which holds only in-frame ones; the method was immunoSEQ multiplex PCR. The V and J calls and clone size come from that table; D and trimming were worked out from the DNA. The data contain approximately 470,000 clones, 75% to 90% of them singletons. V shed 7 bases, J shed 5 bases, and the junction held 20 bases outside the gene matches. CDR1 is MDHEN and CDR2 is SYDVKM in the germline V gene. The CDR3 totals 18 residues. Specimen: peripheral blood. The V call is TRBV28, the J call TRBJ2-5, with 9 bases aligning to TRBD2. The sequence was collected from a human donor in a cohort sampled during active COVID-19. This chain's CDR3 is CASNRIGGLAGRGETQYF. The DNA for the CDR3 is TGTGCCAGCAACCGGATCGGCGGGCTAGCGGGGCGGGGGGAGACCCAGTACTTC.